One T cell receptor (beta chain) is described in this entry. Germline assignment: CDR1 SGHDT and CDR2 YYEEEE. V lost 6 bases and J lost 1, with 13 bases in between. The CDR3 is 14 amino acids. Clones were read by immunoSEQ multiplex PCR, and TCRdb kept only the in-frame ones, dropping some. The sample carries around 80,000 clones, roughly 80% recorded once. These data come from a study of blood T cell repertoires in COVID-19. This clonotype was sampled from a human donor in a cohort sampled during active COVID-19. The V and J genes are TRBV5-6 and TRBJ2-5; D not certain. Specimen: peripheral blood. This CDR3 reads CASKQNPIQETQYF. CDR3 in DNA: TGTGCCAGCAAACAAAACCCGATCCAAGAGACCCAGTACTTC.